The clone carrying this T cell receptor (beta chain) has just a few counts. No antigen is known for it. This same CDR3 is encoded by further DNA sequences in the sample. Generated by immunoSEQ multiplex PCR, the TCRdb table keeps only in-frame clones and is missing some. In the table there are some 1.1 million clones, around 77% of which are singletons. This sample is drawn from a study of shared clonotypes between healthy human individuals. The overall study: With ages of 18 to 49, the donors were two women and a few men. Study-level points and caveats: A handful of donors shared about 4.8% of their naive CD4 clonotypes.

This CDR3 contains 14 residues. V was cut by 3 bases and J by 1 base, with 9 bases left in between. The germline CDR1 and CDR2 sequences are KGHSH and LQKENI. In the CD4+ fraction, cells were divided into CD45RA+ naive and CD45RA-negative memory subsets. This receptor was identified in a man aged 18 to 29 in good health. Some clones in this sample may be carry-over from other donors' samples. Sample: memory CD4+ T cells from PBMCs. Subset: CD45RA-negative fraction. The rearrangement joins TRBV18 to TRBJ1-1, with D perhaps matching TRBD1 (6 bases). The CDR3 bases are TGTGCCAGCTCACCGGACAGACAGAACACTGAAGCTTTCTTT. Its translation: CASSPDRQNTEAFF.